These 23 T cell receptor beta chains share one sample of origin, sequenced in a study of cytomegalovirus exposure and HLA in healthy donors (dated by TCRdb to about 2017). Library creation used the immunoSEQ multiplex PCR assay. Entries here come from immuneACCESS through TCRdb and include only in-frame sequences with V and J called. Some clones fail to appear in such tables; in the studies checked, an unresolved V gene covers under half of the shortfall, and the cause of the remainder is unknown. The sample includes approximately 160,000 clones, with roughly 89% observed a single time. About 3% of the sample is taken by the ten largest. The specimen was PBMCs. The receptor source for this set is a woman younger than 30 in good health and CMV-seropositive.

This chain uses TRBV7-2 with TRBJ2-3; 9 bases line up with TRBD2. J lost 1 base, V lost 2 bases, and 1 base had no gene match. Germline V gene sequence: CDR1 SGHTA, CDR2 FQGNSA. The length of the CDR3 is 15 residues. The CDR3 DNA is TGTGCCAGCAGCTTACGACTAGCGGGCACAGATACGCAGTATTTT. This sequence encodes CASSLRLAGTDTQYF.

The count of this clone is one. The chain is built from TRBV29-1 and TRBJ2-1, with 12 positions matching TRBD2. The CDR3 sequence is 15 residues long. Germline CDR1 and CDR2: SQVTM and ANQGSEA. J gave up 2 bases and V 4 bases, and 3 bases lay outside the gene matches. The CDR3 DNA reads as TGCAGCGTTGTGGCTAGCGGGAGGGCCTACAATGAGCAGTTCTTC. Translation: CSVVASGRAYNEQFF.

This chain joins TRBV28 and TRBJ1-1; no definite D call. The ends were cut back, 3 bases at V and 0 bases at J, with 8 bases in the middle. In germline, CDR1 is MDHEN, CDR2 SYDVKM. The CDR3 length is 14 residues. The DNA for the CDR3 is TGTGCCAGCAGTTTCGGTCAAATGAACACTGAAGCTTTCTTT. Its translation: CASSFGQMNTEAFF.

V is TRBV29-1 and J is TRBJ2-7; perhaps TRBD2 as D (6 bases). The CDR3 extends over 12 amino acids. Germline V gives CDR1 SQVTM, CDR2 ANQGSEA. V lost 0 bases and J 5 bases, leaving 8 bases between the germline ends. The CDR3 DNA reads as TGCAGCGTTGAAGAGGGGAGGAACGAGCAGTACTTC. Its protein product is CSVEEGRNEQYF.

The chain uses TRBV7-9 and TRBJ2-5; D might be TRBD1 (5 bases). Germline CDR1 SEHNR, CDR2 FQNEAQ (reference sequence). V lost 0 bases, J lost 2 bases, and 16 bases lay in between. CDR3 length: 17 residues. CDR3 sequence (DNA): TGTGCCAGCAGCTTAGCATTCGGGCAGGGCCAACAAGAGACCCAGTACTTC. This translates into CASSLAFGQGQQETQYF. Full variable domain (missing parts from reference TRBV7-9 and TRBJ2-5): DTGVSQNPRHKITKRGQNVTFRCDPISEHNRLYWYRQTLGQGPEFLTYFQNEAQLEKSRLLSDRFSAERPKGSFSTLEIQRTEQGDSAMYLCASSLAFGQGQQETQYFGPGTRLLVL.

The rearrangement links TRBV5-1 to TRBJ2-7; D is perhaps TRBD2 (6 bases). Germline lookup yields CDR1 SGHRS and CDR2 YFSETQ. The CDR3 has 17 residues. Trimming cost V 2 bases and J 4 bases, with 22 bases left between them. The CDR3 nucleotides read TGCGCCAGCAGCTTCGCCGGGAGTCACTTGTCGGGGTACGAGCAGTACTTC. It specifies CASSFAGSHLSGYEQYF.

The chain carries TRBV10-3 and TRBJ2-7; weak D call: TRBD2 (6 bases). Germline V gene lookup returns CDR1 ENHRY and CDR2 SYGVKD. V was cut by 4 bases and J by 2 bases, with 15 bases left in between. The CDR3 loop spans 15 amino acids. CDR3 residues: CAISGIGTSAYEQYF. The CDR3 DNA reads as TGTGCCATCAGTGGGATCGGGACTTCAGCCTACGAGCAGTACTTC.

The genes are TRBV28 and TRBJ1-5; D gene unclear. Trimming stripped 5 bases from V and 0 bases from J, with 8 bases between. CDR1 is MDHEN, CDR2 SYDVKM, per germline. The CDR3 sequence is 14 residues long. The CDR3 sequence: CASSSMPSNQPQHF. CDR3 bases: TGTGCCAGCAGTAGCATGCCTAGCAATCAGCCCCAGCATTTT.

J is TRBJ1-1 and V is TRBV6-1; D gene ambiguous. V was cut by 4 bases and J by 2 bases, with 8 bases left in between. This CDR3 is 13 amino acids long. Germline V gives CDR1 MNHNS, CDR2 SASEGT. The CDR3 protein is CASSGYLNTEAFF. For the CDR3, the DNA is TGTGCCAGCAGTGGCTACCTCAACACTGAAGCTTTCTTT.

This clone was seen only a few times. This CDR3 is CASTHGEVGQYF. CDR3 sequence (DNA): TGTGCCAGCACCCACGGAGAGGTAGGGCAGTACTTC. This chain links TRBV6-6 with TRBJ2-7; D gene ambiguous. This CDR3 has 12 amino acids. CDR1 MNHNY and CDR2 SVGAGI come from the germline V gene (reference sequence). Trimming left V 7 bases short and J 9 bases short, with 16 bases between.

The CDR3 DNA sequence: TGTGCCAGCAGCTTGTCAATGGCTAGAGAGCAGTTCTTC. It is translated as CASSLSMAREQFF. The chain uses TRBV7-6 and TRBJ2-1; D is unclear. Germline CDR1 is SGHVS and CDR2 is FNYEAQ. CDR3 size: 13 residues. The V end lost 3 bases, the J end lost 10 bases, and 13 bases lay between the germline ends.

This chain connects TRBV6-1 to TRBJ2-5; perhaps TRBD2 as D (6 bases). The CDR3 sequence is 12 residues long. V was cut by 6 bases and J by 6 bases, with 11 bases left in between. Germline V gives CDR1 MNHNS, CDR2 SASEGT. In nucleotides, the CDR3 is TGTGCCAGCAGATTTGGGGGGAAGACCCAGTACTTC. Its translation is CASRFGGKTQYF.

The rearrangement joins TRBV6-5 to TRBJ2-4; D gene unclear. The germline V gene encodes CDR1 MNHEY and CDR2 SVGAGI. This CDR3 has 13 amino acids. Trimming took off 4 bases at V and 6 bases at J, with 10 bases between the two ends. For the CDR3, the DNA is TGTGCCAGCAGTTGGAATAGCAGAAACATTCAGTACTTC. This gives the protein CASSWNSRNIQYF.

This clone was recorded a few times. The chain has TRBV28 and TRBJ1-4; D is ambiguous. Germline V gene lookup returns CDR1 MDHEN and CDR2 SYDVKM. The V gene lost 2 bases and the J gene lost 2 bases, with 6 bases spanning the gap. CDR3 length equals 14 residues. The CDR3 loop reads CASSLSQTNEKLFF. The DNA for the CDR3 is TGTGCCAGCAGTTTAAGTCAGACTAATGAAAAACTGTTTTTT. Full variable domain (remainder filled in from reference TRBV28 and TRBJ1-4): DVKVTQSSRYLVKRTGEKVFLECVQDMDHENMFWYRQDPGLGLRLIYFSYDVKMKEKGDIPEGYSVSREKKERFSLILESASTNQTSMYLCASSLSQTNEKLFFGSGTQLSVL.

The chain combines TRBV9 with TRBJ2-3, with 16 nucleotides matching TRBD2. Germline loops: CDR1 SGDLS, CDR2 YYNGEE. The CDR3 consists of 16 residues. J lost 4 bases, V lost 3 bases, and 2 bases had no gene match. The CDR3 nucleotides read TGTGCCAGCAGCGCCGGGACTAGCGGGGGGGCAGATACGCAGTATTTT. This codes for CASSAGTSGGADTQYF.

The chain employs TRBV28 and TRBJ1-5, with 8 bases fitting TRBD1. The V segment lost 5 bases and the J segment 7 bases; nucleotides outside the gene matches: 10. Germline lookup yields CDR1 MDHEN and CDR2 SYDVKM. CDR3 length: 15 residues. CDR3 protein: CASSGTGQARQPQHF. CDR3 nucleotide sequence: TGTGCCAGCAGTGGAACGGGACAGGCTCGACAGCCCCAGCATTTT.

V and J are TRBV2 and TRBJ2-3, with 7 bases fitting TRBD1. The CDR3 is 14 residues long. Per the germline V gene, CDR1 is SNHLY and CDR2 is FYNNEI. V dropped 2 bases and J dropped 3; count of bases not matched to a gene: 2. CDR3 coding DNA: TGTGCCAGCAGTGAACCGGGACAGACAGATACGCAGTATTTT. The encoded protein is CASSEPGQTDTQYF.

The chain joins TRBV4-1 to TRBJ2-1; 10 bases map to TRBD2. The CDR3 sequence is 16 residues long. The germline V gene encodes CDR1 MGHRA and CDR2 YSYEKL. The junction had 3 bases not matched to a gene; V was cut back by 4 bases and J by 0 bases. DNA for the CDR3: TGCGCCAGCAGCCCTAGCGGGAGCCACTCCTACAATGAGCAGTTCTTC. Translation gives CASSPSGSHSYNEQFF.

The chain combines TRBV5-4 with TRBJ2-4; 11 positions agree with TRBD1. Germline V gene data show CDR1 as SGHNT and CDR2 as YYREEE (reference sequence). V lost 4 bases to trimming and J lost 8 bases; unmatched junction nucleotides: 8. The CDR3 consists of 15 residues. The CDR3 region is CASSLGQGVLDIQYF. For the CDR3, the DNA is TGTGCCAGCAGCCTGGGACAGGGGGTCTTGGACATTCAGTACTTC.

This chain connects TRBV15 to TRBJ1-3; no clear D gene. Trimming stripped 0 bases from V and 1 base from J, with 4 bases between. The germline gives CDR1 LNHNV, CDR2 YYDKDF (reference sequence). This CDR3 comprises 14 residues. CDR3 DNA: TGTGCCACCAGCAGAGACGTTTCTGGAAACACCATATATTTT. Translation: CATSRDVSGNTIYF.

This chain uses TRBV18 with TRBJ2-7; 11 positions match TRBD2. The CDR3 covers 15 residues. The trim removed 0 bases at V and 4 bases at J, leaving 2 bases unmatched. CDR1 and CDR2 from the germline V gene are KGHSH and LQKENI. The CDR3 loop is CASSPPSGREYEQYF. In DNA form, the CDR3 reads TGTGCCAGCTCACCACCTAGCGGGAGGGAGTACGAGCAGTACTTC.

The V and J genes are TRBV4-1 and TRBJ2-6, with 9 nucleotides matching TRBD2. Trimming cost V 0 bases and J 4 bases; bases outside gene matches: 4. CDR3 length equals 17 residues. CDR1 is MGHRA and CDR2 is YSYEKL in the germline V gene. DNA of the CDR3: TGCGCCAGCAGCCAAGAGGTAGCGGGAGTGGGGGCCAACGTCCTGACTTTC. This sequence encodes CASSQEVAGVGANVLTF.

The J gene is TRBJ2-1, the V gene TRBV19; 13 nucleotides match TRBD2. This CDR3 is 18 amino acids long. V trimming: 7 bases; J trimming: 0 bases; junction bases outside the gene matches: 9. Germline V lookup: CDR1 LNHDA, CDR2 SQIVND (reference sequence). DNA of the CDR3: TGTGCCAGTACCAGGACTAGCGGGAGTTTCGGCTCCTACAATGAGCAGTTCTTC. Its translation is CASTRTSGSFGSYNEQFF.